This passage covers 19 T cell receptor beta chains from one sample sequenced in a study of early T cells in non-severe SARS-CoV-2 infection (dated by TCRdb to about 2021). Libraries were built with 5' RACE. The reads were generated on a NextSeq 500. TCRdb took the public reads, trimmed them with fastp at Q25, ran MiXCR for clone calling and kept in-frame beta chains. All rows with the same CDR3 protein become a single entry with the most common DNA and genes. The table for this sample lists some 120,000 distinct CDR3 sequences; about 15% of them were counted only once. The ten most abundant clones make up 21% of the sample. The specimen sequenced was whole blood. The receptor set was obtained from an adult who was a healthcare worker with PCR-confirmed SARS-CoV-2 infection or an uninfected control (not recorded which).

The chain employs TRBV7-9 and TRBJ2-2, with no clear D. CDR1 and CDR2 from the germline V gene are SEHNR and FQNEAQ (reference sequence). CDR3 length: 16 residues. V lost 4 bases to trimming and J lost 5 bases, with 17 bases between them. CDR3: CASSSGALGSTGELFF. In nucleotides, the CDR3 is TGTGCCAGCAGCTCCGGAGCATTGGGAAGTACCGGGGAGCTGTTTTTT.

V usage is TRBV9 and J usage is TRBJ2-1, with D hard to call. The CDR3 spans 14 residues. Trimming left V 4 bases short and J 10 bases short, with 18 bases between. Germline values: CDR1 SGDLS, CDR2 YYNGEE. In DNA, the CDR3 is TGTGCCAGCAGCTTCCGATTTAGTGTCGGCGAGCAGTTCTTC. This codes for CASSFRFSVGEQFF.

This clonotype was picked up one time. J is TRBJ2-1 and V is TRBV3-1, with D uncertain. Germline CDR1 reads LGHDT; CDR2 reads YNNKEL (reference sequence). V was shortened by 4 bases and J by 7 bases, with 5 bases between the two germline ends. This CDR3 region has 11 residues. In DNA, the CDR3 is TGTGCCAGCAGCCTGGTGAATGAGCAGTTCTTC. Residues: CASSLVNEQFF.

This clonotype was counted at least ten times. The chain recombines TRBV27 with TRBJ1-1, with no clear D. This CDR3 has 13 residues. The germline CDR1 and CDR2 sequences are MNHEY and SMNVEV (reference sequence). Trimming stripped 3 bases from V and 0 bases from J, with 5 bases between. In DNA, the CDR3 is TGTGCCAGCAGTTTGAGTGTGAACACTGAAGCTTTCTTT. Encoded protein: CASSLSVNTEAFF.

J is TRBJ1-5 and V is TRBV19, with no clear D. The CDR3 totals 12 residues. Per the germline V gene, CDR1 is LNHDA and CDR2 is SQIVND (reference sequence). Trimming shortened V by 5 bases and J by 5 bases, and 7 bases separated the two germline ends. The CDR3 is CASSVVDQPQHF. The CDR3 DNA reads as TGTGCCAGTAGTGTTGTTGATCAGCCCCAGCATTTT.

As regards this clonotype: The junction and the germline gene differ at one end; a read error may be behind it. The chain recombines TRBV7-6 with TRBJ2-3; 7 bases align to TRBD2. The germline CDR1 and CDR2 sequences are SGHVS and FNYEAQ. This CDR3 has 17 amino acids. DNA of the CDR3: TGTGTCAGCAGCTTAGCGGGTACTGGCGCTTACACAGATACGCAGTATTTT. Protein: CVSSLAGTGAYTDTQYF.

CDR3 amino acids: CASSQPLRQGYNSPLHF. The CDR3 bases are TGTGCCAGCAGCCAACCCCTGAGACAGGGATATAATTCACCCCTCCACTTT. This sequence joins TRBV3-1 and TRBJ1-6, with TRBD1 matching over 7 bases. In germline, CDR1 is LGHDT, CDR2 YNNKEL (reference sequence). This CDR3 is built from 17 residues. Germline trimming cut 2 bases from V and 4 bases from J; bases unmatched to any gene: 8.

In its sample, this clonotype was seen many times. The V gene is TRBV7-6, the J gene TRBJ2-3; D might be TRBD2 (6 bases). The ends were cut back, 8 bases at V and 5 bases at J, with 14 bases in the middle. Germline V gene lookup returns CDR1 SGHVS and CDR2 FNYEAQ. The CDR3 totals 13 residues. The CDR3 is CASEEGTGDTQYF. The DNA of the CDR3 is TGTGCCAGCGAGGAAGGGACTGGAGATACGCAGTATTTT.

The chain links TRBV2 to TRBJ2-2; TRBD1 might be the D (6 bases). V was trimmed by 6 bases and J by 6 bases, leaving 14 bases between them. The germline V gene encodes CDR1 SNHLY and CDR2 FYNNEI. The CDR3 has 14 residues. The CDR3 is CASRGASGAGELFF. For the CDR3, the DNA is TGTGCCAGCAGAGGGGCCTCAGGGGCCGGGGAGCTGTTTTTT.

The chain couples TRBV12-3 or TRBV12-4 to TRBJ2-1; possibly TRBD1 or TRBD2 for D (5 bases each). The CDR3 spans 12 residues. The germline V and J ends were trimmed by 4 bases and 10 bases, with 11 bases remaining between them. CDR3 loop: CASSSRGVEQFF. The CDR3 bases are TGTGCCAGCAGTTCTCGAGGGGTAGAGCAGTTCTTC.

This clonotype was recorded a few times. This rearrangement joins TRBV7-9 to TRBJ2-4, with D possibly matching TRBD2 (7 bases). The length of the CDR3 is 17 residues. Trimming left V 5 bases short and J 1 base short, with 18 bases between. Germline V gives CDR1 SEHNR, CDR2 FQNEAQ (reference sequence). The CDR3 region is CASSLHLGGPAKNIQYF. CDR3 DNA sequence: TGTGCCAGCAGCCTACACCTGGGGGGGCCTGCCAAAAACATTCAGTACTTC.

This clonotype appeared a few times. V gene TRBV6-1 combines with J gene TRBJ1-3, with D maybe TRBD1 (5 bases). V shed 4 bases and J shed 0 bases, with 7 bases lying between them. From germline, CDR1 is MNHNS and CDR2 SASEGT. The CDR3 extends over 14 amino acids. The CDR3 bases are TGTGCCAGCAGTGGGGGCTTCTCTGGAAACACCATATATTTT. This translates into CASSGGFSGNTIYF.

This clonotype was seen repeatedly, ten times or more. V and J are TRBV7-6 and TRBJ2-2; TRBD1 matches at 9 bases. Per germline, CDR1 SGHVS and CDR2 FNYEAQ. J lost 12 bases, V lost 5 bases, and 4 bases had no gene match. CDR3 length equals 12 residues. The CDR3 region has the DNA TGTGCCAGCAGCGTTGGACAGGGGCAGCTGTTTTTT. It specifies CASSVGQGQLFF.

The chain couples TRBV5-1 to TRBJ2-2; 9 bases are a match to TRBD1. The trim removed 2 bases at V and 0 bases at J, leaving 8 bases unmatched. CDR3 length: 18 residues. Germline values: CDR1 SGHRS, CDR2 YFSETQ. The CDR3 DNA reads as TGCGCCAGCAGCTTAGTACCTCGGACAGGGGCGAACACCGGGGAGCTGTTTTTT. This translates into CASSLVPRTGANTGELFF.

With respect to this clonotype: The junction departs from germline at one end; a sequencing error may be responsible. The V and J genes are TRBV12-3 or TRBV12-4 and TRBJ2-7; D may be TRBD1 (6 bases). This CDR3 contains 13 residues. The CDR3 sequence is CASRIQGSYEQNF. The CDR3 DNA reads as TGTGCCAGCAGAATACAGGGCTCCTACGAGCAGAACTTC.

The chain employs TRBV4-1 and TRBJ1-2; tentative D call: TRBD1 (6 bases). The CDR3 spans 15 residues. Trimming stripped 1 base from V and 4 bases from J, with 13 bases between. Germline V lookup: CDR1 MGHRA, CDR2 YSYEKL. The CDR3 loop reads CASSQGQDIVYGYTF. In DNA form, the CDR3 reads TGCGCCAGCAGCCAAGGACAGGATATAGTCTATGGCTACACCTTC.

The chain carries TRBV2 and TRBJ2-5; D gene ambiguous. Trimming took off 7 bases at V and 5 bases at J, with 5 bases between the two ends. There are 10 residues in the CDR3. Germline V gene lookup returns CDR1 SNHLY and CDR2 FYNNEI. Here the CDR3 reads CASKGETQYF. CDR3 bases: TGTGCCAGCAAGGGCGAGACCCAGTACTTC. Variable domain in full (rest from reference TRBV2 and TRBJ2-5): EPEVTQTPSHQVTQMGQEVILRCVPISNHLYFYWYRQILGQKVEFLVSFYNNEISEKSEIFDDQFSVERPDGSNFTLKIRSTKLEDSAMYFCASKGETQYFGPGTRLLVL.

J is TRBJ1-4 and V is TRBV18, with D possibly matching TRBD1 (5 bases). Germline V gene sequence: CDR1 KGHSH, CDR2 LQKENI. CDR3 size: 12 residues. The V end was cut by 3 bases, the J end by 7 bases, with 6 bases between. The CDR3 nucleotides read TGTGCCAGCTCACCCCAGGGTGAAAAACTGTTTTTT. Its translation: CASSPQGEKLFF.

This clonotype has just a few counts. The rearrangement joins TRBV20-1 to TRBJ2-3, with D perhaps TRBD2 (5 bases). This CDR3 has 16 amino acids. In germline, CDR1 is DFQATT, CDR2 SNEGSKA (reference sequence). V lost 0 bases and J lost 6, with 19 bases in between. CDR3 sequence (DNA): TGCAGTGCTAGAGACCCGATGGGAACGGGAACGGATACGCAGTATTTT. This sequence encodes CSARDPMGTGTDTQYF.